Below are 31 T cell receptor beta chains sequenced from a single sample in a study of a mutant IDH1 vaccine in newly diagnosed glioma. The sample's time point: week 11, during vaccination. In the vaccine, a single dose held 300 ug of the mutant IDH1 20-mer peptide, along with topical imiquimod. Data came from immunoSEQ multiplex PCR; TCRdb stores just in-frame clones and leaves some out. The sample includes around 30,000 clones, 85% to 90% of them seen just once. The antigens of these receptors remain unknown. The sample here was PBMCs, taken from a glioma patient whose treatment included an IDH1 peptide vaccine. The receptor source for this set is a man younger than 30 with glioma.

CDR3 DNA: TGTGCCAGCAGCCATTCCACCGATAACTATGGCTACACCTTC. Translated: CASSHSTDNYGYTF. The chain uses TRBV4-2 and TRBJ1-2; unclear D gene. V was pared by 3 bases and J by 1 base, with 9 bases between. The CDR3 spans 14 residues. Germline values: CDR1 LGHNA, CDR2 YNFKEQ.

The gene calls are TRBV5-4 and TRBJ1-2; D uncertain. The CDR3 extends over 15 amino acids. The germline V and J ends were trimmed by 4 bases and 0 bases, with 13 bases remaining between them. CDR1 is SGHNT and CDR2 is YYREEE in the germline V gene (reference sequence). The CDR3 nucleotides are TGTGCCAGCAGCGCGCCGGACCTAGCTAACTATGGCTACACCTTC. Translating gives CASSAPDLANYGYTF.

The V call is TRBV7-9, the J call TRBJ1-2; D unclear. V lost 0 bases and J lost 4, with 18 bases in between. Germline V gene sequence: CDR1 SEHNR, CDR2 FQNEAQ (reference sequence). The CDR3 loop spans 17 amino acids. In nucleotides, the CDR3 is TGTGCCAGCAGCTTAGCGGGGTCCCCGGACGCCGTCTATGGCTACACCTTC. Amino acid sequence: CASSLAGSPDAVYGYTF.

The chain uses TRBV30 and TRBJ1-6; the D gene is possibly TRBD1 (5 bases). V lost 7 bases to trimming and J lost 0 bases, with 10 bases between them. Germline CDR1 and CDR2: GTSNPN and SVGIG (reference sequence). The CDR3 contains 14 residues. The CDR3 protein is CASWGGSYNSPLHF. In DNA, the CDR3 is TGTGCCTCCTGGGGGGGCTCCTATAATTCACCCCTCCACTTT.

The V call is TRBV29-1, the J call TRBJ2-7; tentative D call: TRBD2 (5 bases). The CDR3 contains 14 residues. Trimming took 7 bases from V and 3 from J, leaving 19 bases between them. Per the germline V gene, CDR1 is SQVTM and CDR2 is ANQGSEA. CDR3 region: CSAQLGGILYEQYF. The CDR3, as DNA: TGCAGCGCACAACTAGGAGGCATCCTCTACGAGCAGTACTTC.

V usage is TRBV6-5 and J usage is TRBJ1-2; no reliable D call. V lost 6 bases, J lost 2 bases, and 16 bases lay in between. Germline CDR1 MNHEY, CDR2 SVGAGI. CDR3 length equals 15 residues. This CDR3 reads CASRKTERENYGYTF. CDR3 nucleotides: TGTGCCAGCAGGAAGACGGAGCGAGAGAACTATGGCTACACCTTC.

This chain links TRBV5-1 with TRBJ1-1, with D unclear. The CDR3 totals 14 residues. Germline V CDR1 and CDR2: SGHRS, YFSETQ. The V end was cut by 1 base, the J end by 2 bases, with 9 bases between. CDR3 nucleotides: TGCGCCAGCAGCTTGTTGGCAGCCAACACTGAAGCTTTCTTT. The encoded protein is CASSLLAANTEAFF.

V and J are TRBV6-5 and TRBJ2-2; TRBD2 aligns across 10 bases. J gave up 8 bases and V 7 bases, and 10 bases lay outside the gene matches. The CDR3 contains 15 residues. Germline CDR1 MNHEY, CDR2 SVGAGI. The CDR3 bases are TGTGCCAGCACCCCCCTAGCGGGAGTGTCGGGGGAGCTGTTTTTT. It yields the protein CASTPLAGVSGELFF.

The chain employs TRBV6-5 and TRBJ1-2, with TRBD1 matching 7 bases. Germline V gives CDR1 MNHEY, CDR2 SVGAGI. The CDR3 contains 13 residues. The V and J ends lost 5 bases and 3 bases, in that order; junction bases with no gene match: 3. This CDR3 reads CASSHTGDYGYTF. CDR3 DNA: TGTGCCAGCAGTCATACAGGGGACTATGGCTACACCTTC.

J is TRBJ2-7 and V is TRBV2; weak D call: TRBD1 (5 bases). The V and J ends lost 5 bases and 2 bases respectively, with 13 bases between them. The CDR3 extends over 14 amino acids. From germline, CDR1 is SNHLY and CDR2 FYNNEI. In DNA form, the CDR3 reads TGTGCCAGCAGTACCCAGGGAAGGGCCTACGAGCAGTACTTC. This codes for CASSTQGRAYEQYF.

V and J are TRBV30 and TRBJ1-1; D remains ambiguous. The CDR3 length is 14 residues. Germline V gene data show CDR1 as GTSNPN and CDR2 as SVGIG (reference sequence). Trimming took 2 bases from V and 0 from J, leaving 10 bases between them. CDR3 region: CAWSLGLVNTEAFF. CDR3 nucleotide sequence: TGTGCCTGGAGTCTAGGACTGGTGAACACTGAAGCTTTCTTT.

The J gene is TRBJ2-5, the V gene TRBV6-1; no reliable D call. V shed 4 bases and J shed 2 bases, with 14 bases lying between them. The V gene's germline CDR1 is MNHNS and CDR2 SASEGT. The CDR3 covers 15 residues. The chain's CDR3 is CASSVPGILQETQYF. The CDR3 nucleotides read TGTGCCAGCAGTGTCCCGGGCATTTTACAAGAGACCCAGTACTTC.

This clone was found a few times. V and J are TRBV25-1 and TRBJ1-6, with D tentatively TRBD1 (5 bases). The length of the CDR3 is 13 residues. The germline V gene has CDR1 MGHDK and CDR2 SYGVNS. Trimming cost V 4 bases and J 14 bases, with 15 bases left between them. The CDR3 sequence: CASSVTGTDTLHF. The CDR3 DNA sequence: TGTGCCAGCAGTGTTACGGGGACCGACACCCTCCACTTT.

This chain links TRBV10-3 with TRBJ1-1; 10 positions match TRBD1. The CDR3 contains 15 residues. CDR1 and CDR2 (germline): ENHRY, SYGVKD. Losses at the gene ends were 4 bases for V and 1 base for J; bases not matched to a gene: 3. CDR3 DNA sequence: TGTGCCATCAGTGGGGGACAGGGGACGAACACTGAAGCTTTCTTT. It encodes CAISGGQGTNTEAFF.

The V and J genes are TRBV19 and TRBJ1-1; perhaps TRBD1 as D (6 bases). V dropped 5 bases and J dropped 4 bases, with 11 bases sitting between them. The CDR3 is made up of 13 amino acids. Germline lookup yields CDR1 LNHDA and CDR2 SQIVND (reference sequence). In DNA, the CDR3 is TGTGCCAGTAGTTTACAGGGAGCCACTGAAGCTTTCTTT. This encodes CASSLQGATEAFF.

V is TRBV5-6 and J is TRBJ2-5; D call uncertain. Trimming took 0 bases from V and 5 from J, leaving 11 bases between them. The germline V gene encodes CDR1 SGHDT and CDR2 YYEEEE. CDR3 length equals 14 residues. DNA of the CDR3: TGTGCCAGCAGCTTGGGACTCTCTTCGGAGACCCAGTACTTC. Translation: CASSLGLSSETQYF. The full variable domain, rest sourced from reference TRBV5-6 and TRBJ2-5, is DAGVTQSPTHLIKTRGQQVTLRCSPKSGHDTVSWYQQALGQGPQFIFQYYEEEERQRGNFPDRFSGHQFPNYSSELNVNALLLGDSALYLCASSLGLSSETQYFGPGTRLLVL.

The chain uses TRBV7-8 and TRBJ1-4; D uncertain. Trimming stripped 1 base from V and 0 bases from J, with 12 bases between. Germline V lookup: CDR1 SGHVS, CDR2 FQNEAQ. CDR3 size: 17 residues. This CDR3 reads CASSLGGRSATNEKLFF. CDR3 DNA: TGTGCCAGCAGCTTAGGTGGGAGGTCCGCAACTAATGAAAAACTGTTTTTT.

V gene TRBV6-6 combines with J gene TRBJ1-5; 8 bases are a match to TRBD1. Germline V gives CDR1 MNHNY, CDR2 SVGAGI (reference sequence). The CDR3 has 15 amino acids. Trimming removed 4 bases from V and 1 base from J; junction bases left unmatched: 3. CDR3 sequence (DNA): TGTGCCAGCAGTTCAAACAGGGGGAGCAATCAGCCCCAGCATTTT. Its translation is CASSSNRGSNQPQHF.

The chain carries TRBV5-1 and TRBJ1-1; D is uncertain. Trimming removed 0 bases from V and 4 bases from J, with 19 bases in between. Germline V lookup: CDR1 SGHRS, CDR2 YFSETQ. This CDR3 has 17 residues. The CDR3 spells CASSLGSRTALGTEAFF. Here the CDR3 DNA reads TGCGCCAGCAGCTTGGGATCCCGGACGGCCTTGGGCACTGAAGCTTTCTTT.

The V gene is TRBV7-2, the J gene TRBJ2-7; 10 bases align to TRBD2. This CDR3 region has 16 residues. Germline CDR1 and CDR2: SGHTA and FQGNSA. Trimming at V came to 5 bases and at J to 3 bases, leaving 10 bases not matched to a gene. As DNA, the CDR3 is TGTGCCAGCAGCCCCTGGACTAGCGGAACGTTCTACGAGCAGTACTTC. This gives the protein CASSPWTSGTFYEQYF.

This clone was seen just once. V is TRBV6-1 and J is TRBJ2-5, with 11 positions matching TRBD2. Germline V gene sequence: CDR1 MNHNS, CDR2 SASEGT. The CDR3 length is 13 residues. After removal of 6 bases from V and 5 bases from J, the junction contained 2 bases not matched to a gene. Here the CDR3 reads CASRWTSGETQYF. The CDR3 DNA is TGTGCCAGCAGATGGACTAGCGGGGAGACCCAGTACTTC.

The J gene is TRBJ2-7, the V gene TRBV29-1, with TRBD1 identical over 8 bases. The germline V gene encodes CDR1 SQVTM and CDR2 ANQGSEA. V dropped 4 bases and J dropped 4; count of bases not matched to a gene: 9. The length of the CDR3 is 14 residues. Here the CDR3 DNA reads TGCAGCGTTGGGCCCCGGACAGGGTCTTACGAGCAGTACTTC. The encoded protein is CSVGPRTGSYEQYF.

The rearrangement joins TRBV30 to TRBJ1-1; D unclear. The CDR3 length is 13 residues. CDR1 is GTSNPN, CDR2 SVGIG, per germline (reference sequence). V was pared by 3 bases and J by 1 base, with 9 bases between. CDR3 loop: CAWSLHRNTEAFF. The CDR3 coding sequence is TGTGCCTGGAGCCTCCACAGGAACACTGAAGCTTTCTTT.

This chain uses TRBV5-1 with TRBJ1-2; D remains ambiguous. Germline loops: CDR1 SGHRS, CDR2 YFSETQ. The CDR3 is made up of 14 amino acids. Trimming removed 4 bases from V and 2 bases from J, with 12 bases in between. In nucleotides, the CDR3 is TGCGCCAGCAGCCCGGTGGCCCAGAACTATGGCTACACCTTC. It codes for CASSPVAQNYGYTF.

This clone is a singleton in its sample. V is TRBV7-9 and J is TRBJ1-6, with 10 bases that match TRBD1. The germline gives CDR1 SEHNR, CDR2 FQNEAQ (reference sequence). The CDR3 spans 15 residues. With 5 bases clipped from V and 9 bases from J, the junction kept 7 bases outside the gene matches. The CDR3 protein is CASSQRGQGISPLHF. The CDR3 nucleotides are TGTGCCAGCAGCCAGCGGGGACAGGGGATTTCACCCCTCCACTTT.

The genes are TRBV6-1 and TRBJ1-4, with a possible D match to TRBD1 (6 bases). Germline assignment: CDR1 MNHNS and CDR2 SASEGT. CDR3 length: 15 residues. V lost 3 bases to trimming and J lost 4 bases, with 12 bases between them. The CDR3 DNA is TGTGCCAGCAGTGATTTGGACAGAGATAATGAAAAACTGTTTTTT. Amino acids: CASSDLDRDNEKLFF.

The V and J genes are TRBV19 and TRBJ2-7; D gene uncertain. CDR1 and CDR2 (germline): LNHDA, SQIVND (reference sequence). This CDR3 has 13 residues. Trimming pared 6 bases from V and 0 bases from J, leaving 9 bases between. For the CDR3, the DNA is TGTGCCAGTAGCCCCTCCAGCTCCTACGAGCAGTACTTC. As protein: CASSPSSSYEQYF.

The V and J genes are TRBV19 and TRBJ2-2, with no clear D. Trimming removed 3 bases from V and 1 base from J, with 9 bases in between. The CDR3 consists of 15 residues. Germline-derived CDR1 and CDR2 are LNHDA and SQIVND (reference sequence). CDR3 sequence reads: CASSISQVNTGELFF. CDR3 coding DNA: TGTGCCAGTAGTATCTCTCAGGTGAACACCGGGGAGCTGTTTTTT.

This chain joins TRBV5-1 and TRBJ2-3, with no clear D. CDR1 is SGHRS, CDR2 YFSETQ, per germline. Trimming pared 4 bases from V and 2 bases from J, leaving 8 bases between. The CDR3 has 13 residues. The CDR3 bases are TGCGCCAGCAGCCCAGGACCCACAGATACGCAGTATTTT. This translates into CASSPGPTDTQYF.

This clone was observed once. This chain joins TRBV5-1 and TRBJ2-2; 7 bases line up with TRBD1. The ends lost 6 bases at V and 4 bases at J; junction bases unmatched: 12. There are 16 residues in the CDR3. CDR1 and CDR2 (germline): SGHRS, YFSETQ. The CDR3 spells CASTDLRQGSTGELFF. In nucleotides, the CDR3 is TGCGCCAGCACCGACCTTCGACAGGGAAGCACCGGGGAGCTGTTTTTT.

In nucleotides, the CDR3 is TGTGCCAGCAGCAAAACCACAGCGAACACTGAAGCTTTCTTT. Its protein is CASSKTTANTEAFF. V and J are TRBV5-4 and TRBJ1-1, with D unclear. The CDR3 contains 14 residues. Germline V gives CDR1 SGHNT, CDR2 YYREEE (reference sequence). V lost 4 bases and J 1 base, leaving 11 bases between the germline ends.